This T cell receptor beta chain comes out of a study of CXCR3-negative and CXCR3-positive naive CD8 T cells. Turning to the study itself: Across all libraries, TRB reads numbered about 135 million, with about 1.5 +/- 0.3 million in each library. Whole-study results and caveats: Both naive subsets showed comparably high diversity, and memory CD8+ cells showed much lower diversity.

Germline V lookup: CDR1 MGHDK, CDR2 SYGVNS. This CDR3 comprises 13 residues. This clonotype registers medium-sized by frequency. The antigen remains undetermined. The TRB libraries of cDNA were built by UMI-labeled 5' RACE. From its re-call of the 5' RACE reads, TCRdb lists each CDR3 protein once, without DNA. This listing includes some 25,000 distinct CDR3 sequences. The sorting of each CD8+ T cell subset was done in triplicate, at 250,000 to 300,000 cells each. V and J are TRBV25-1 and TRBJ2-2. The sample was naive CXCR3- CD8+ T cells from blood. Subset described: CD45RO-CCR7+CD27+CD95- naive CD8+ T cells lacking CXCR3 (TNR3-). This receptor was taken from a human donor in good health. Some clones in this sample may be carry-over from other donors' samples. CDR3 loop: CASSGMNTGELFF.